Shown below are 12 T cell receptor beta chains from a single sample sequenced in a study of long-term antiretroviral therapy in people with HIV. Sequencing relied on immunoSEQ assay v3.0, run at survey level. TCRdb keeps only in-frame clones here, not all; method: immunoSEQ multiplex PCR. The sample lists about 24,000 clones; around 83% were seen once. The sequencing used unsorted PBMCs, collected 0.4 years after starting antiretroviral therapy. Every receptor here comes from a man in his forties or fifties with HIV.

This rearrangement joins TRBV29-1 to TRBJ2-7; D is perhaps TRBD1 (6 bases). V shed 0 bases and J shed 9 bases, with 12 bases lying between them. The CDR3 has 12 residues. Germline V gene data show CDR1 as SQVTM and CDR2 as ANQGSEA. The CDR3 nucleotides read TGCAGCGTTGAAGAGGGGGCAGGTCGGCAGTACTTC. Protein product: CSVEEGAGRQYF.

V is TRBV28 and J is TRBJ1-2; 8 nucleotides align to TRBD1. V was pared by 5 bases and J by 4 bases, with 6 bases of the junction left unmatched. The V gene's germline CDR1 is MDHEN and CDR2 SYDVKM. The CDR3 extends over 14 amino acids. DNA of the CDR3: TGTGCCAGCAGTCCCGCCGGACAGGGCTATGGCTACACCTTC. Protein: CASSPAGQGYGYTF.

The J gene is TRBJ1-1, the V gene TRBV27, with D possibly TRBD1 on 5 matching bases. Looked up from germline, CDR1 is MNHEY and CDR2 is SMNVEV (reference sequence). V was pared by 2 bases and J by 6 bases, with 13 bases between. There are 14 residues in the CDR3. The CDR3 DNA is TGTGCCAGCAGTTTAGGACGAGGGGTCTCTGAAGCTTTCTTT. This gives the protein CASSLGRGVSEAFF.

The chain carries TRBV6-5 and TRBJ1-4; D is uncertain. From germline, CDR1 is MNHEY and CDR2 SVGAGI. The V end lost 0 bases, the J end lost 7 bases, and 9 bases lay between the germline ends. This CDR3 spans 14 amino acids. CDR3 region: CASSYSLGGEKLFF. The CDR3 nucleotides are TGTGCCAGCAGTTACTCTTTAGGAGGTGAAAAACTGTTTTTT.

Notes on this clone: The identical CDR3 is also encoded by other nucleotide sequences in the sample. The chain combines TRBV7-2 with TRBJ2-7; unclear D gene. Per the germline V gene, CDR1 is SGHTA and CDR2 is FQGNSA. CDR3 length equals 12 residues. With 2 bases removed from V and 1 base from J, the gap between germline ends came to 3 bases. The CDR3 is CASSLNSYEQYF. CDR3 coding DNA: TGTGCCAGCAGCTTAAATTCCTACGAGCAGTACTTC.

This sequence joins TRBV27 and TRBJ1-2; 10 bases line up with TRBD1. Germline CDR1 reads MNHEY; CDR2 reads SMNVEV (reference sequence). V shed 6 bases, J shed 8 bases, and the junction held 6 bases outside the gene matches. CDR3 length: 13 amino acids. CDR3 DNA sequence: TGTGCCAGCAGCGGACAGGGGGATTCGGGCTACACCTTC. As protein: CASSGQGDSGYTF.

The chain couples TRBV5-1 to TRBJ1-2, with D possibly matching TRBD1 (6 bases). Deletions cut 4 bases from V and 4 bases from J, with 14 bases between. Germline V CDR1 and CDR2: SGHRS, YFSETQ. There are 14 residues in the CDR3. In DNA, the CDR3 is TGCGCCAGCAGCCCTATGGGGGCCGGCTATGGCTACACCTTC. The encoded protein is CASSPMGAGYGYTF.

This chain connects TRBV6-5 to TRBJ1-5, with D hard to call. The germline V and J ends were trimmed by 2 bases and 3 bases, with 11 bases remaining between them. The CDR3 loop spans 15 amino acids. The germline V gene encodes CDR1 MNHEY and CDR2 SVGAGI. Here the CDR3 reads CASSYRPGYNQPQHF. The DNA for the CDR3 is TGTGCCAGCAGTTACCGGCCGGGGTACAATCAGCCCCAGCATTTT.

This clone was detected only a few times. The chain carries TRBV11-2 and TRBJ2-7; 11 bases agree with TRBD2. The CDR3 totals 16 residues. Germline trimming cut 6 bases from V and 2 bases from J; bases unmatched to any gene: 9. Germline CDR1 reads SGHAT; CDR2 reads FQNNGV. The CDR3 loop reads CASRFSGGGRTYEQYF. The CDR3 DNA follows: TGTGCCAGCAGGTTTAGCGGGGGGGGAAGGACCTACGAGCAGTACTTC.

V gene TRBV19 combines with J gene TRBJ1-1; TRBD1 agrees at 9 bases. CDR3 length equals 17 residues. Germline trimming cut 7 bases from V and 1 base from J; bases unmatched to any gene: 13. CDR1 and CDR2 from the germline V gene are LNHDA and SQIVND (reference sequence). The CDR3 is CASTYSLGTGPNTEAFF. In DNA form, the CDR3 reads TGTGCCAGTACTTATAGTCTCGGGACAGGGCCGAACACTGAAGCTTTCTTT.

This clone has just a few counts. The chain joins TRBV7-3 to TRBJ1-1; tentative D call: TRBD1 (6 bases). This CDR3 is built from 14 residues. Germline-derived CDR1 and CDR2 are SGHTA and FQGTGA. Trimming removed 5 bases from V and 4 bases from J, with 14 bases in between. The DNA of the CDR3 is TGTGCCAGCAGCGCCGACAGGTGGGCCACTGAAGCTTTCTTT. Protein sequence: CASSADRWATEAFF.

V usage is TRBV6-5 and J usage is TRBJ2-7, with D tentatively TRBD1 or TRBD2 (5 bases each). This CDR3 region has 14 residues. V was cut by 8 bases and J by 1 base, with 15 bases left in between. Germline-derived CDR1 and CDR2 are MNHEY and SVGAGI. The chain's CDR3 is CASRPGPSSYEQYF. The CDR3 coding sequence is TGTGCCAGCCGACCGGGACCCTCGTCCTACGAGCAGTACTTC.